The clone carrying this T cell receptor beta chain occurred a few times. The antigen remains undetermined. Deep was the level used in running the assay. The assay was immunoSEQ multiplex PCR, and TCRdb's table has in-frame clones only and misses some. The sample consists of fewer than 1.6 million clones, 98% of them appearing once. The sample is drawn from a study of shared clonotypes between healthy human individuals. Across the study: Per donor, three plates held CD4 naive cells, three held CD4 memory, two held CD8 naive and one held CD8 memory. Study-level findings and limits: Among donors, the sharing of clonotypes was expected to be influenced by sequencing depth.

Trimming left V 8 bases short and J 0 bases short, with 12 bases between. The V gene's germline CDR1 is SGHTA and CDR2 FQGTGA. The CDR3 totals 14 residues. Sequenced: naive CD4+ T cells sorted from blood. Sample subset: CD45RA+ positively selected. The source is a man between 25 and 39 years old in good health. The chain couples TRBV7-3 to TRBJ2-3; D call uncertain. For the CDR3, the DNA is TGTGCCAGCGGGGAAGGCCTGAGCACAGATACGCAGTATTTT. Amino acids: CASGEGLSTDTQYF.